The TCR beta chain described here comes from a study of cytomegalovirus exposure and HLA in healthy donors. The CDR3 is made up of 15 amino acids. Germline CDR1 is MNHEY and CDR2 is SVGAGI. Trimming stripped 2 bases from V and 0 bases from J, with 9 bases between. The assay was immunoSEQ multiplex PCR, and TCRdb's table has in-frame clones only and misses some. The sample shows some 69,000 clones, 94% of them seen only once. Study-level points and caveats: TCR beta chains numbering more than 150 were designated cytomegalovirus-associated. Among the CMV-associated chains, three were confirmed in vitro as specific for CMV antigens. According to a subsequent analysis, TCR clusters identified in the first cohort showed a tendency to co-occur across the approximately 120 validation repertoires. Most TCR sequences proved rare, with some public TCRs found in many donors.

About this clone itself: The antigen remains unidentified.

This TCR came from a man between 18 and 29 years old in good health and CMV-seropositive. The sequencing input was PBMCs. The chain links TRBV6-5 to TRBJ2-3; D gene unclear. In DNA, the CDR3 is TGTGCCAGCAGTTACGTACGAGCTAGCACAGATACGCAGTATTTT. Encoded protein: CASSYVRASTDTQYF.